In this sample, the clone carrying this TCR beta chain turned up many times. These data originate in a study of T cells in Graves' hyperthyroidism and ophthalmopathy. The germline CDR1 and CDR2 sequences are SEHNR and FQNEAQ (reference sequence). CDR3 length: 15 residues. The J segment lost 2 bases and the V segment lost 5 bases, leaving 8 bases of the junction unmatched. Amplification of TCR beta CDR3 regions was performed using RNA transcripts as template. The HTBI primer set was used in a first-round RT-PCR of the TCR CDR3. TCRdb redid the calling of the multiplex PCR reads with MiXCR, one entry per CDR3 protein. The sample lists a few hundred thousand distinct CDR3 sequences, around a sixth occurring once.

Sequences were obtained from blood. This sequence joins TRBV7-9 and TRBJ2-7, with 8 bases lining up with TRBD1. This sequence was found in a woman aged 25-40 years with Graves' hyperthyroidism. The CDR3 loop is CASSPRQGSAYEQYF. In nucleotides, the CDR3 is TGTGCCAGCAGCCCCCGACAGGGGTCGGCCTACGAGCAGTACTTC.